This T cell receptor beta chain was found in a study of T cell repertoires in cytomegalovirus infection. Study in general: Both CMV infection and a matching HLA type were indicated by public TCR beta signatures.

There are a few counts of this clonotype. Its antigen is still unknown. V gave up 7 bases and J gave up 2 bases; unmatched junction bases: 9. The CDR3 sequence is 15 residues long. Looked up from germline, CDR1 is MNHEY and CDR2 is SVGAGI. TCRdb re-called the reads through MiXCR, storing one row per CDR3 protein. The sample carries 650,000 to 900,000 distinct CDR3 sequences, almost 30% recorded once. The sample consisted of cultured CD8+ T cells from PBMCs, taken from culture after CMV antigen stimulation. The receptor was derived from a human donor in good health (CMV status not recorded). Some clones in this sample may be carry-over from other donors' samples. V is TRBV6-5 and J is TRBJ2-3; 7 positions match TRBD1. The CDR3 DNA follows: TGTGCCAGCACTGCCGGGACAGCCGCCACAGATACGCAGTATTTT. This translates into CASTAGTAATDTQYF.